The rows below give T cell receptor beta chains drawn from one sample of a study of human T cells and chemical hapten exposure. TCRdb recomputed calls from the RACE reads with MiXCR, one row per CDR3 protein. Of roughly 43,000 distinct CDR3 sequences listed, about 3.7% were seen once; the top ten hold around 6%. Sequenced sample: whole blood. The receptors originated from a human donor in good health. Some clones in this sample may be carry-over from other donors' samples. Each CDR3 is given with its conserved first and last residue. Each record gives: V gene, J gene, clone size, D gene, CDR3 protein, CDR3 DNA. The D gene is left open where the match is weak. The listing skips clone size in some rows; elsewhere it reads once, few, many or a size class.

TRBV6-5,TRBJ2-3,many,-,CASRLGNTDTQYF,TGTGCCAGCCGGTTAGGGAACACAGATACGCAGTATTTT
TRBV6-2/TRBV6-3,TRBJ2-1,few,-,CASGLLVSSYNEQFF,TGTGCCAGCGGACTCTTGGTTAGCTCCTACAATGAGCAGTTCTTC
TRBV12-3/TRBV12-4,TRBJ1-1,few,-,CASNLQGQGAEAFF,TGTGCCAGCAACCTTCAGGGCCAAGGGGCTGAAGCTTTCTTT
TRBV4-2,TRBJ2-7,medium-sized,TRBD1,CASSQTGGGYEQYF,TGTGCCAGCAGCCAGACAGGGGGGGGTTACGAGCAGTACTTC
TRBV20-1,TRBJ2-2,many,TRBD2,CSARLAGDTGELFF,TGCAGTGCTAGACTAGCGGGAGACACCGGGGAGCTGTTTTTT
TRBV24-1,TRBJ2-3,many,-,CATSDTGEDNPDTQYF,TGTGCCACCAGTGATACGGGGGAAGATAACCCAGATACGCAGTATTTT
TRBV28,TRBJ1-4,-,-,CASSSVSEKLFF,TGTGCCAGCAGTTCGGTTAGCGAAAAACTGTTTTTT
TRBV20-1,TRBJ2-5,many,TRBD2,CSSAGAGGETQYF,TGCAGTTCGGCCGGGGCGGGAGGGGAGACCCAGTACTTC
TRBV28,TRBJ2-7,-,TRBD2,CASSSTSVSYEQYF,TGTGCCAGCAGTTCGACTAGCGTCTCCTACGAGCAGTACTTC
TRBV6-4,TRBJ2-3,many,TRBD1,CASSDPAGGQDTQYF,TGTGCCAGCAGTGATCCCGCAGGGGGCCAAGATACGCAGTATTTT
TRBV4-1,TRBJ2-7,many,-,CASSQGDKTGDEQYF,TGCGCCAGCAGCCAAGGGGACAAAACTGGGGACGAGCAGTACTTC
TRBV24-1,TRBJ2-3,many,TRBD1,CATSDLQGQGRDTQYF,TGTGCCACCAGTGATTTGCAGGGACAGGGAAGAGATACGCAGTATTTT
TRBV6-5,TRBJ1-1,many,-,CASSFGDLNTEAFF,TGTGCCAGCAGTTTCGGGGATTTGAACACTGAAGCTTTCTTT
TRBV5-1,TRBJ1-1,many,-,CASSLDLNHLIRGSTEAFF,TGCGCCAGCAGCTTGGACCTTAACCACTTAATAAGAGGGAGCACTGAAGCTTTCTTT
TRBV9,TRBJ2-7,many,-,CASSVKDMTYEQYF,TGTGCCAGCAGCGTAAAGGACATGACCTACGAGCAGTACTTC